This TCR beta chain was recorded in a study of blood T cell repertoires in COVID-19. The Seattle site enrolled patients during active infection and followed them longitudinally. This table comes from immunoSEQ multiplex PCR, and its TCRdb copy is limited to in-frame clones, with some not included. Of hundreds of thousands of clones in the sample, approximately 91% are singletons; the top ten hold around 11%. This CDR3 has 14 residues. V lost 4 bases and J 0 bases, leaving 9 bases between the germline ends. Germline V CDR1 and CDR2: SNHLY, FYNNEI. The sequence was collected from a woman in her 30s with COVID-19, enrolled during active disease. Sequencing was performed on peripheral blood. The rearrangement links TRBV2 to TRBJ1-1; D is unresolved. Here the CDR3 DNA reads TGTGCCAGCAGTGCCTTGGACTTGAACACTGAAGCTTTCTTT. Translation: CASSALDLNTEAFF.